What follows are 20 T cell receptor beta chains derived from one specimen sequenced in a study of shared clonotypes between healthy human individuals (TCRdb year 2020). Library construction relied on the immunoSEQ multiplex PCR assay. TCRdb carries this immuneACCESS record with in-frame sequences only. Its versions omit some clonotypes, under half of them owing to an unresolved V gene in the studies checked, with the rest unexplained. Here the sample has 650,000 to 700,000 clones; about nine tenths occur a single time. About 33% of the sample goes to the ten largest clones. The sequenced sample consisted of memory CD8+ T cells from PBMCs. Taken with the paper, the label for cell subset or site translates to: CD45RO+ cells pooled with CCR7-negative TemRA cells. All receptors come from a man between 18 and 35 years old in good health. Some clones in this sample may be carry-over from other donors' samples.

V usage is TRBV9 and J usage is TRBJ2-2; 14 nucleotides line up with TRBD2. The CDR3 spans 19 residues. CDR1 SGDLS and CDR2 YYNGEE come from the germline V gene. J gave up 5 bases and V 2 bases, and 11 bases lay outside the gene matches. CDR3 sequence: CASSVAGTSGGEGTGELFF. CDR3 DNA: TGTGCCAGCAGCGTTGCCGGGACTAGCGGGGGAGAGGGGACCGGGGAGCTGTTTTTT.

The chain combines TRBV7-9 with TRBJ2-5, with TRBD2 matching 8 bases. The CDR3 totals 15 residues. The ends lost 8 bases at V and 4 bases at J; junction bases unmatched: 12. Germline loops: CDR1 SEHNR, CDR2 FQNEAQ (reference sequence). The CDR3 DNA sequence: TGTGCCAGCGGCCAACCCGGGACTAGGGGAGAGACCCAGTACTTC. It yields the protein CASGQPGTRGETQYF. The full variable domain, its missing parts supplied by reference TRBV7-9 and TRBJ2-5, is DTGVSQNPRHKITKRGQNVTFRCDPISEHNRLYWYRQTLGQGPEFLTYFQNEAQLEKSRLLSDRFSAERPKGSFSTLEIQRTEQGDSAMYLCASGQPGTRGETQYFGPGTRLLVL.

Comment on this clone: Additional DNA sequences in this sample encode the identical CDR3. The CDR3 loop is CASSLALSYGYTF. The CDR3 region has the DNA TGTGCCAGCAGCTTAGCCTTAAGCTATGGCTACACCTTC. The chain recombines TRBV7-9 with TRBJ1-2; D not resolved. Germline CDR1 and CDR2: SEHNR and FQNEAQ (reference sequence). The CDR3 extends over 13 amino acids. V lost 0 bases, J lost 4 bases, and 6 bases lay in between.

The chain uses TRBV6-5 and TRBJ2-5, with D unclear. CDR3 length: 14 residues. Germline CDR1 MNHEY, CDR2 SVGAGI. Trimming removed 0 bases from V and 1 base from J, with 6 bases in between. The chain's CDR3 is CASSYSPSQETQYF. CDR3 in DNA: TGTGCCAGCAGTTACTCTCCTAGCCAAGAGACCCAGTACTTC.

The gene calls are TRBV7-3 and TRBJ1-2; tentative D call: TRBD1 (5 bases). Germline V lookup: CDR1 SGHTA, CDR2 FQGTGA. The CDR3 has 15 amino acids. The V end lost 4 bases, the J end lost 6 bases, and 18 bases lay between the germline ends. DNA of the CDR3: TGTGCCAGCAGCTACCTCGGGGGTTCGAAGGATGGCTACACCTTC. It is translated as CASSYLGGSKDGYTF.

V is TRBV13 and J is TRBJ1-5; a possible D gene is TRBD1 (5 bases). The germline V gene encodes CDR1 PRHDT and CDR2 FYEKMQ (reference sequence). This CDR3 is 13 amino acids long. V lost 4 bases and J lost 6, with 10 bases in between. The CDR3 nucleotides read TGTGCCAGCAGCTCGGGGCCAGGTCAGCCCCAGCATTTT. Protein product: CASSSGPGQPQHF.

This chain connects TRBV10-3 to TRBJ1-2; tentative D call: TRBD1 (5 bases). The ends were cut back, 6 bases at V and 6 bases at J, with 23 bases in the middle. CDR3 length: 16 amino acids. From germline, CDR1 is ENHRY and CDR2 SYGVKD. The CDR3, as DNA: TGTGCCATCAGGATCACATTTGGCAGGGAAGTGCATGGCTACACCTTC. Its protein is CAIRITFGREVHGYTF.

This chain uses TRBV4-2 with TRBJ2-1; 8 positions agree with TRBD2. With V trimmed by 3 bases and J by 3 bases, 10 bases remained unmatched. Germline V gene lookup returns CDR1 LGHNA and CDR2 YNFKEQ. The CDR3 runs to 17 residues. CDR3 sequence (DNA): TGTGCCAGCAGCCAGGACCGAGCGGGAGTGAACTACAATGAGCAGTTCTTC. Its protein is CASSQDRAGVNYNEQFF.

The chain carries TRBV15 and TRBJ1-1; D unresolved. Germline V gene data show CDR1 as LNHNV and CDR2 as YYDKDF (reference sequence). Trimming left V 0 bases short and J 6 bases short, with 8 bases between. The CDR3 runs to 13 residues. CDR3 in amino acids: CATSRDRIAEAFF. CDR3 coding DNA: TGTGCCACCAGCAGAGATCGTATAGCTGAAGCTTTCTTT.

The chain joins TRBV10-1 to TRBJ2-5; 13 bases map to TRBD2. The germline V gene has CDR1 WNHNN and CDR2 SYGVQD (reference sequence). J was trimmed by 2 bases and V by 5 bases; bases with no gene match: 8. The CDR3 consists of 17 residues. For the CDR3, the DNA is TGCGCCAGCAGTACCGGGACTAGCGGGATGAATCAAGAGACCCAGTACTTC. Protein product: CASSTGTSGMNQETQYF.

The CDR3 DNA sequence: TGCGCCAGCAGCCAAGGGGCGTTCCGGGACAGGGGGCAATACGAGCAGTACTTC. Residues: CASSQGAFRDRGQYEQYF. The gene calls are TRBV4-1 and TRBJ2-7; 12 positions agree with TRBD1. Trimming took 1 base from V and 4 from J; bases not matched to a gene: 11. The CDR3 consists of 18 residues. Germline CDR1 is MGHRA and CDR2 is YSYEKL.

This clone was seen just once. The CDR3: CATSRDRRETDTQYF. For the CDR3, the DNA is TGTGCCACCAGCAGAGATAGGCGGGAGACGGATACGCAGTATTTT. This sequence joins TRBV15 and TRBJ2-3; 7 nucleotides agree with TRBD2. CDR1 and CDR2 (germline): LNHNV, YYDKDF (reference sequence). The CDR3 is 15 residues long. J was trimmed by 6 bases and V by 0 bases; bases with no gene match: 6.

J is TRBJ2-2 and V is TRBV4-3, with 8 bases aligning to TRBD2. V lost 1 base to trimming and J lost 4 bases; unmatched junction nucleotides: 11. Germline-derived CDR1 and CDR2 are LGHNA and YSLEER. The CDR3 sequence is 18 residues long. The CDR3 sequence is CASSQGLGRAGGTGELFF. CDR3 nucleotide sequence: TGCGCCAGCAGCCAAGGCCTCGGGAGGGCCGGGGGCACCGGGGAGCTGTTTTTT.

The rearrangement joins TRBV2 to TRBJ2-1, with D perhaps assigned TRBD1 or TRBD2 (5 bases each). The ends were cut back, 6 bases at V and 0 bases at J, with 12 bases in the middle. The CDR3 runs 15 residues. Germline assignment: CDR1 SNHLY and CDR2 FYNNEI. CDR3 sequence (DNA): TGTGCCAGCAGCCGGGGCGAAAGCTCCTACAATGAGCAGTTCTTC. Amino acid sequence: CASSRGESSYNEQFF.

The chain carries TRBV6-5 and TRBJ1-2; D unresolved. Deletions cut 2 bases from V and 3 bases from J, with 13 bases between. Per germline, CDR1 MNHEY and CDR2 SVGAGI. The CDR3 sequence is 15 residues long. CDR3 region: CASSYLPEGDYGYTF. CDR3 nucleotide sequence: TGTGCCAGCAGTTACCTCCCGGAGGGAGACTATGGCTACACCTTC.

This chain connects TRBV15 to TRBJ2-7; 7 bases line up with TRBD2. Per germline, CDR1 LNHNV and CDR2 YYDKDF (reference sequence). The CDR3 length is 14 residues. V lost 5 bases and J lost 4; bases outside the gene matches: 8. The CDR3 reads CATSRGTNGYEQYF. DNA of the CDR3: TGTGCCACCAGCCGGGGGACTAATGGGTACGAGCAGTACTTC.

The rearrangement uses TRBV7-8 and TRBJ2-3; tentatively, D is TRBD1 (5 bases). V was cut by 5 bases and J by 10 bases, with 22 bases left in between. The CDR3 has 15 residues. In germline, CDR1 is SGHVS, CDR2 FQNEAQ. The CDR3 nucleotides read TGTGCCAGCAGCCCCCCGAGTGGGCTGGGGCCTCCGCAGTATTTT. Encoded protein: CASSPPSGLGPPQYF.

The chain carries TRBV10-3 and TRBJ2-7, with 10 nucleotides matching TRBD1. The CDR3 covers 14 residues. Per germline, CDR1 ENHRY and CDR2 SYGVKD. Trimming cost V 7 bases and J 3 bases; bases outside gene matches: 6. CDR3 region: CAITSGTGVYEQYF. CDR3 coding DNA: TGTGCCATCACATCCGGGACAGGGGTCTACGAGCAGTACTTC.

Note on this clone: The likely explanation is a read error, given a far larger clone one base away. Other DNA sequences in this sample translate to the same CDR3. The chain carries TRBV4-1 and TRBJ1-1, with TRBD1 identical over 9 bases. V shed 6 bases, J shed 7 bases, and the junction held 15 bases outside the gene matches. Germline V gives CDR1 MGHRA, CDR2 YSYEKL. The CDR3 extends over 16 amino acids. This CDR3 reads CASSQLTGGGWGEAFF. The CDR3 nucleotides read TGCGCCAGCAGTCAATTAACAGGGGGCGGGTGGGGTGAAGCTTTCTTT.

J is TRBJ1-1 and V is TRBV11-2; D uncertain. From germline, CDR1 is SGHAT and CDR2 FQNNGV. This CDR3 spans 11 amino acids. The V and J ends lost 6 bases and 11 bases respectively, with 13 bases between them. DNA of the CDR3: TGTGCCAGCAGTTCGGGGAGTGCGGCTTTCTTT. Protein product: CASSSGSAAFF.